This T cell receptor beta chain derives from a study of T-cell reconstitution after alpha-beta-depleted transplantation in children. Study outcomes and limitations: About two months after transplant, alpha-beta T cells reportedly came from several hundred expanded graft clones. Surviving recipient cells, namely T cells and thymic progenitors, were the source of high day-60 TCRbeta diversity in some patients. T-cell counts and diversity at one year post-transplant came mainly from newly produced T cells.

V lost 1 base and J lost 6; bases outside the gene matches: 5. The CDR3 length is 15 residues. Looked up from germline, CDR1 is MGHRA and CDR2 is YSYEKL. Regarding this clonotype: Its matching antigen is unknown.

Unique molecular identifiers were used in preparing the TCRbeta library. MiXCR, run by TCRdb on the PCR reads, gives a single entry per CDR3 protein. The data contain about 980,000 distinct CDR3 sequences, about 31% of them singletons. This chain connects TRBV4-1 to TRBJ2-3; TRBD2 matches 9 bases. The source of this sequence is a boy in the first two years of life who had a stem cell transplant for SCID, so the T cells may come from the graft donor. Here the sequenced sample was PBMCs, mostly from graft donor cells, taken 360 days after TCRalphabeta/CD19-depleted stem cell transplant. In DNA form, the CDR3 reads TGCGCCAGCAGCCAAGTCGCTAGCGGGGAGGATACGCAGTATTTT. It encodes CASSQVASGEDTQYF.